This entry lists 20 T cell receptor beta chains sequenced from one sample in a study of identical twins. TCRdb re-derived calls from the 5' RACE reads in MiXCR, one entry per CDR3 protein. The sample consists of 700,000 or so distinct CDR3 sequences, 8.5% to 9.5% of them appearing once. These data also featured in a second study, about yellow fever vaccine responses in identical twins.

The sample consisted of PBMCs. All receptors come from a young woman in good health.

Concerning this clonotype itself: Just one base apart from a much larger clone, this may be a read error. The rearrangement joins TRBV11-2 to TRBJ2-5; 7 bases are shared with TRBD1. The CDR3 is 14 residues long. Germline lookup yields CDR1 SGHAT and CDR2 FQNNGV. Losses at the gene ends were 5 bases for V and 1 base for J; bases not matched to a gene: 4. The chain's CDR3 is CASSTGQFQETQYF. The DNA for the CDR3 is TGTGCCAGCAGCACGGGACAGTTCCAAGAGACCCAGTACTTC.

This clonotype was seen repeatedly, ten times or more. The chain recombines TRBV6-4 with TRBJ2-1; either TRBD1 or TRBD2 may fit D (5 bases each). This CDR3 region has 15 residues. The germline V gene has CDR1 MRHNA and CDR2 SNTAGT. Deletions cut 3 bases from V and 12 bases from J, with 21 bases between. This chain's CDR3 is CASSDTRDGPNGQFF. The CDR3 region has the DNA TGTGCCAGCAGTGATACCCGGGACGGCCCTAACGGGCAGTTCTTC.

This clonotype has ten or more counts. The chain has TRBV7-2 and TRBJ1-1; TRBD1 matches 8 bases. The CDR3 is made up of 14 amino acids. Germline V gene lookup returns CDR1 SGHTA and CDR2 FQGNSA. Trimming cost V 6 bases and J 2 bases; bases outside gene matches: 5. The CDR3 region is CASSNRGTNTEAFF. The CDR3 region has the DNA TGTGCCAGCAGTAACAGGGGGACTAACACTGAAGCTTTCTTT.

This clonotype was found many times. The chain combines TRBV28 with TRBJ2-4, with 9 bases lining up with TRBD1. Germline trimming cut 6 bases from V and 4 bases from J; bases unmatched to any gene: 10. The V gene's germline CDR1 is MDHEN and CDR2 SYDVKM. This CDR3 contains 16 residues. This chain's CDR3 is CASSWDRALRKNIQYF. DNA of the CDR3: TGTGCCAGCAGCTGGGACAGGGCCCTTAGAAAAAACATTCAGTACTTC. The full variable domain, with the rest looked up from reference TRBV28 and TRBJ2-4, is DVKVTQSSRYLVKRTGEKVFLECVQDMDHENMFWYRQDPGLGLRLIYFSYDVKMKEKGDIPEGYSVSREKKERFSLILESASTNQTSMYLCASSWDRALRKNIQYFGAGTRLSVL.

DNA of the CDR3: TGCAGTGCCCCCTTGGACAGGGGCTACGAGCAGTACTTC. As protein: CSAPLDRGYEQYF. The V gene is TRBV20-1, the J gene TRBJ2-7, with 9 bases that match TRBD1. Losses at the gene ends were 6 bases for V and 3 bases for J; bases not matched to a gene: 6. The CDR3 has 13 amino acids. The V gene's germline CDR1 is DFQATT and CDR2 SNEGSKA (reference sequence).

This chain connects TRBV11-2 to TRBJ2-1; 12 nucleotides match TRBD2. CDR3 length equals 17 residues. J was trimmed by 0 bases and V by 5 bases; bases with no gene match: 5. The V gene's germline CDR1 is SGHAT and CDR2 FQNNGV. The CDR3 DNA follows: TGTGCCAGCAGCCCCCGGACTAGCGGGACCTCCTACAATGAGCAGTTCTTC. Translating gives CASSPRTSGTSYNEQFF.

This clonotype was counted a single time. The chain is built from TRBV3-1 and TRBJ2-1; 9 bases line up with TRBD2. CDR3 size: 18 residues. The V segment lost 5 bases and the J segment 4 bases; nucleotides outside the gene matches: 15. Germline CDR1 reads LGHDT; CDR2 reads YNNKEL (reference sequence). This CDR3 reads CASSTSTLAGVGYNEQFF. The CDR3 DNA reads as TGTGCCAGCAGCACTTCTACTTTAGCGGGAGTAGGGTACAATGAGCAGTTCTTC.

This clonotype appeared many times. This chain joins TRBV12-3 or TRBV12-4 and TRBJ2-1; D remains ambiguous. The CDR3 contains 16 residues. Between the trimmed V and J ends, which lost 3 bases and 5 bases, there was a span of 17 bases. The CDR3 nucleotides read TGTGCCAGCAGTTTCGGTTGGGCGGCGGAACACAATGAGCAGTTCTTC. Its protein is CASSFGWAAEHNEQFF.

This clonotype was counted between two and nine times. V and J are TRBV18 and TRBJ1-2; 7 bases are a match to TRBD1. This CDR3 is 15 amino acids long. Germline values: CDR1 KGHSH, CDR2 LQKENI. Trimming removed 4 bases from V and 4 bases from J; junction bases left unmatched: 9. This chain's CDR3 is CASSRDRAGAYGYTF. Here the CDR3 DNA reads TGTGCCAGCTCACGAGACAGGGCAGGGGCCTATGGCTACACCTTC.

The genes are TRBV9 and TRBJ2-1; unclear D gene. The V gene lost 0 bases and the J gene lost 7 bases, with 17 bases spanning the gap. CDR3 length equals 16 residues. In germline, CDR1 is SGDLS, CDR2 YYNGEE. The CDR3 sequence is CASSVDFASSANEQFF. The CDR3 nucleotides read TGTGCCAGCAGCGTAGATTTTGCCTCGTCCGCTAATGAGCAGTTCTTC.

The V call is TRBV7-9, the J call TRBJ1-2, with no clear D. This CDR3 is 14 amino acids long. Trimming took 4 bases from V and 0 from J, leaving 9 bases between them. Germline V gene sequence: CDR1 SEHNR, CDR2 FQNEAQ (reference sequence). CDR3 in DNA: TGTGCCAGCAGCTCCGGTTCGTCTAACTATGGCTACACCTTC. Amino acids: CASSSGSSNYGYTF. Supplemented by reference TRBV7-9 and TRBJ1-2, the full variable domain reads DTGVSQNPRHKITKRGQNVTFRCDPISEHNRLYWYRQTLGQGPEFLTYFQNEAQLEKSRLLSDRFSAERPKGSFSTLEIQRTEQGDSAMYLCASSSGSSNYGYTFGSGTRLTVV.

This clonotype was recorded a few times. V and J are TRBV7-6 and TRBJ2-5; 7 nucleotides line up with TRBD1. Looked up from germline, CDR1 is SGHVS and CDR2 is FNYEAQ. The J segment lost 2 bases and the V segment lost 1 base, leaving 4 bases of the junction unmatched. The CDR3 spans 15 residues. CDR3 sequence (DNA): TGTGCCAGCAGCTTAGGAGGGACAGTACAAGAGACCCAGTACTTC. Protein sequence: CASSLGGTVQETQYF.

The chain has TRBV20-1 and TRBJ1-1, with D unclear. With 3 bases removed from V and 8 bases from J, the gap between germline ends came to 10 bases. Germline assignment: CDR1 DFQATT and CDR2 SNEGSKA (reference sequence). The CDR3 has 11 residues. The CDR3 is CSASLGREAFF. CDR3 DNA: TGCAGTGCTAGCCTTGGACGGGAAGCTTTCTTT.

This clonotype was counted a few times. The genes are TRBV6-2 or TRBV6-3 and TRBJ2-3; 9 bases fit TRBD2. The CDR3 loop spans 14 amino acids. V was clipped by 7 bases and J by 8 bases; unmatched bases: 10. CDR1 and CDR2 from the germline V gene are MNHEY and SVGEGT. The CDR3 nucleotides are TGTGCCAGCACCCCAAGCGCGGGGGGGCGTACGCAGTATTTT. This codes for CASTPSAGGRTQYF.

This rearrangement joins TRBV15 to TRBJ2-2, with D maybe TRBD1 (5 bases). V was shortened by 1 base and J by 3 bases, with 6 bases between the two germline ends. Germline-derived CDR1 and CDR2 are LNHNV and YYDKDF (reference sequence). CDR3 length: 14 amino acids. This CDR3 is CATSRGGDTGELFF. The DNA of the CDR3 is TGTGCCACCAGCAGAGGGGGCGACACCGGGGAGCTGTTTTTT. The complete variable domain, with remaining parts taken from reference TRBV15 and TRBJ2-2, reads DAMVIQNPRYQVTQFGKPVTLSCSQTLNHNVMYWYQQKSSQAPKLLFHYYDKDFNNEADTPDNFQSRRPNTSFCFLDIRSPGLGDTAMYLCATSRGGDTGELFFGEGSRLTVL.

This clonotype was found many times. The chain joins TRBV29-1 to TRBJ2-7; D remains unclear. Looked up from germline, CDR1 is SQVTM and CDR2 is ANQGSEA. The CDR3 has 13 residues. Between the trimmed V and J ends, which lost 0 bases and 4 bases, there was a span of 10 bases. The CDR3 spells CSVEDPVLYEQYF. The CDR3 DNA is TGCAGCGTTGAAGATCCGGTCCTATACGAGCAGTACTTC.

J is TRBJ2-1 and V is TRBV20-1, with D unclear. Deletions cut 1 base from V and 8 bases from J, with 12 bases between. The CDR3 covers 13 residues. Per germline, CDR1 DFQATT and CDR2 SNEGSKA (reference sequence). CDR3: CSARGDLSHEQFF. The CDR3 nucleotides read TGCAGTGCTAGAGGGGATCTAAGCCATGAGCAGTTCTTC.

This clonotype was recorded a few times. The chain uses TRBV2 and TRBJ2-1, with D uncertain. This CDR3 region has 13 residues. The V and J ends lost 5 bases and 8 bases respectively, with 13 bases between them. CDR1 and CDR2 (germline): SNHLY, FYNNEI. CDR3 coding DNA: TGTGCCAGCAGTCTTATCCAAAGACATGAGCAGTTCTTC. As protein: CASSLIQRHEQFF.

As to this clonotype: The junction departs from germline at one end; a sequencing error may be responsible. The rearrangement joins TRBV7-7 to TRBJ2-1, with D possibly being TRBD2 (6 bases). This CDR3 comprises 14 residues. Germline-derived CDR1 and CDR2 are SSHAT and FNYEAQ (reference sequence). As DNA, the CDR3 is TGTGCTAGCAGCTTAAGGACTAATTTCGATGAGCAGTTCTTC. This gives the protein CASSLRTNFDEQFF.

The chain uses TRBV15 and TRBJ2-7; TRBD2 aligns across 7 bases. The germline gives CDR1 LNHNV, CDR2 YYDKDF (reference sequence). CDR3 size: 15 residues. Trimming cost V 0 bases and J 0 bases; bases outside gene matches: 2. CDR3 sequence reads: CATSRDGGGSYEQYF. The CDR3 DNA sequence: TGTGCCACCAGCAGAGATGGGGGGGGCTCCTACGAGCAGTACTTC. The full variable domain, rest sourced from reference TRBV15 and TRBJ2-7, is DAMVIQNPRYQVTQFGKPVTLSCSQTLNHNVMYWYQQKSSQAPKLLFHYYDKDFNNEADTPDNFQSRRPNTSFCFLDIRSPGLGDTAMYLCATSRDGGGSYEQYFGPGTRLTVT.